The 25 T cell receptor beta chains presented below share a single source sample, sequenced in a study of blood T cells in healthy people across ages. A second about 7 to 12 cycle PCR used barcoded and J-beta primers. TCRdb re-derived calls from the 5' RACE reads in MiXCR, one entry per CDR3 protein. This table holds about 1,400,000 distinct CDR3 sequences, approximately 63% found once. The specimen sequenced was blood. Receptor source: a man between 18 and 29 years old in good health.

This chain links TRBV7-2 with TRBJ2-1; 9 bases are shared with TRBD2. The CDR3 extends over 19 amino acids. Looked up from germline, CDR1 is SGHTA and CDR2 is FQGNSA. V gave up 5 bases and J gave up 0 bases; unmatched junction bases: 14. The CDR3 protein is CASSPTLLAGQSSYNEQFF. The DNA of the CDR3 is TGTGCCAGCAGCCCAACCTTACTAGCGGGCCAGAGCTCCTACAATGAGCAGTTCTTC.

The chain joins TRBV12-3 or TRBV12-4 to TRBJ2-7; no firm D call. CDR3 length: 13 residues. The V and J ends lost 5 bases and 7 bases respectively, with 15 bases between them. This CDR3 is CASSPPGSREQYF. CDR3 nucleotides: TGTGCCAGCAGTCCCCCGGGTTCGCGGGAGCAGTACTTC.

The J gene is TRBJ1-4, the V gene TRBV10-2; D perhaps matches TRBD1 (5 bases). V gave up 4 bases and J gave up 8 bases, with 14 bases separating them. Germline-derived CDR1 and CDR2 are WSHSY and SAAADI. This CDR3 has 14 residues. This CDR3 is CASSVRDDEEKLFF. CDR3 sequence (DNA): TGCGCCAGCAGTGTCAGGGACGATGAAGAAAAACTGTTTTTT.

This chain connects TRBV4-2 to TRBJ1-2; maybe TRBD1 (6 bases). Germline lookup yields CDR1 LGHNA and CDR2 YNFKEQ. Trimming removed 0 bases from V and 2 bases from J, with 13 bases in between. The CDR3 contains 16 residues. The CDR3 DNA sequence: TGTGCCAGCAGCCAAGACCCCCTGACAGGCAACTATGGCTACACCTTC. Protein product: CASSQDPLTGNYGYTF.

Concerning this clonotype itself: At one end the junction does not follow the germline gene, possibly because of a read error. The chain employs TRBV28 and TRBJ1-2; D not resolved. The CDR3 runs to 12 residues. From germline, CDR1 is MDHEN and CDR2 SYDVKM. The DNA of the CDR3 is TGTGCCAGCACATCAAATAACTATGGTTACACCTTC. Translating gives CASTSNNYGYTF.

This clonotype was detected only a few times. The CDR3 loop reads CSAPTMGAYEQYF. CDR3 DNA: TGCAGTGCCCCTACAATGGGGGCCTACGAGCAGTACTTC. The J gene is TRBJ2-7, the V gene TRBV20-1, with D perhaps given as TRBD1 or TRBD2 (5 bases each). V was pared by 6 bases and J by 2 bases, with 14 bases between. The CDR3 runs to 13 residues. Looked up from germline, CDR1 is DFQATT and CDR2 is SNEGSKA (reference sequence).

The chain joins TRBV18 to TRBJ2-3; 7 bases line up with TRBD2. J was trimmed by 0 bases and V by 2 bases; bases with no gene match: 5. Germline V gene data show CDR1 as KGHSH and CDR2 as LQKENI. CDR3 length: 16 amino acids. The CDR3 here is CASSPFASGSTDTQYF. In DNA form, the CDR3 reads TGTGCCAGCTCACCATTTGCTAGCGGTAGCACAGATACGCAGTATTTT.

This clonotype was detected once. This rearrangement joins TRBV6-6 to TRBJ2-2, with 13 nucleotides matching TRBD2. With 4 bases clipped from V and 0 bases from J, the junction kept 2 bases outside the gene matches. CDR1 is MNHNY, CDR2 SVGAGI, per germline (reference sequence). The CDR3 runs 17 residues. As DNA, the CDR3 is TGTGCCAGCAGTTCACTAGCGGGGGGGCCGAACACCGGGGAGCTGTTTTTT. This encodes CASSSLAGGPNTGELFF.

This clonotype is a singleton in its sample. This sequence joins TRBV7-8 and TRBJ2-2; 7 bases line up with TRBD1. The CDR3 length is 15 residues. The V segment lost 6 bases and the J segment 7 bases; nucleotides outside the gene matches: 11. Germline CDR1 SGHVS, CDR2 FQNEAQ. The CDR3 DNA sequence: TGTGCCAGCAGTCGTGTCCAGGGGGTCTACGGGGAGCTGTTTTTT. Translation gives CASSRVQGVYGELFF.

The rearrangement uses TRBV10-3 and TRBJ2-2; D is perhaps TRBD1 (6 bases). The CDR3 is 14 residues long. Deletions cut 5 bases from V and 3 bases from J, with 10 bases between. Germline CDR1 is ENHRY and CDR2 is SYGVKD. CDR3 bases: TGTGCCATCAGTCCACAGGGAGACACCGGGGAGCTGTTTTTT. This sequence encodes CAISPQGDTGELFF.

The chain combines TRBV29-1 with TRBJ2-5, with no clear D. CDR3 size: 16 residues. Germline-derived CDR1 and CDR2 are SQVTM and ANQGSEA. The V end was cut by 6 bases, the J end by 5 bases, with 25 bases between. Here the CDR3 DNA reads TGCAGCGTCCCGGAGTGGCACTCCGGACGTTCGGAGACCCAGTACTTC. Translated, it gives CSVPEWHSGRSETQYF.

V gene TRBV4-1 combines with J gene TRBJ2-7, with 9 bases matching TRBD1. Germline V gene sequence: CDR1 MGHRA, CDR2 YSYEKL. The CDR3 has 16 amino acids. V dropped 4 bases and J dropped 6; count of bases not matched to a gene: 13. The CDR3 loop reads CASSREPGQGILEQYF. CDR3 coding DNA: TGCGCCAGCAGCCGGGAACCGGGACAGGGCATCCTCGAGCAGTACTTC.

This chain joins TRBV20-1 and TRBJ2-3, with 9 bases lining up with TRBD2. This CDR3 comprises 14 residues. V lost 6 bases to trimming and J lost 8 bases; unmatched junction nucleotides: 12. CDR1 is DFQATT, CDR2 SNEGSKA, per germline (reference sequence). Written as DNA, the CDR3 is TGCAGTGCAACCCCCCCTCTAGCGGGACGTACGCAGTATTTT. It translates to CSATPPLAGRTQYF.

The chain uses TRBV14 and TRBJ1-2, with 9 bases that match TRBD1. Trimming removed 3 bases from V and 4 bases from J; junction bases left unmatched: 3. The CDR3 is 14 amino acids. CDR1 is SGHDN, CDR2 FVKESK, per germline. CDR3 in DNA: TGTGCCAGCAGCCAGGGGACAGGGACCTATGGCTACACCTTC. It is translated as CASSQGTGTYGYTF.

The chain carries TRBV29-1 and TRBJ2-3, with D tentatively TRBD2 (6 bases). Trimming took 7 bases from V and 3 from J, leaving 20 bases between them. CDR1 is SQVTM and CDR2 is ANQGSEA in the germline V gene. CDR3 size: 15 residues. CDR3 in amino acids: CSGWGPGTGTDTQYF. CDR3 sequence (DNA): TGCAGCGGGTGGGGACCCGGGACTGGAACAGATACGCAGTATTTT.

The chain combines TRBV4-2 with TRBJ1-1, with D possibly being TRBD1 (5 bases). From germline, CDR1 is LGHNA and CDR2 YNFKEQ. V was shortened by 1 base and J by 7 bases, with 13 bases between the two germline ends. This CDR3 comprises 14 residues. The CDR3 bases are TGTGCCAGCAGCCAAGGCGGTTTTCAGGGTGAAGCTTTCTTT. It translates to CASSQGGFQGEAFF.

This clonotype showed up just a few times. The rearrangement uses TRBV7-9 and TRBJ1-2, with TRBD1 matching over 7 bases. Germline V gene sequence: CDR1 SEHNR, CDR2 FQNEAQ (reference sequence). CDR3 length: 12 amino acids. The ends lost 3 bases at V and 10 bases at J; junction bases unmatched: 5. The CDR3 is CASSLEGAYYTF. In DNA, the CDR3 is TGTGCCAGCAGCTTGGAGGGGGCCTACTACACCTTC.

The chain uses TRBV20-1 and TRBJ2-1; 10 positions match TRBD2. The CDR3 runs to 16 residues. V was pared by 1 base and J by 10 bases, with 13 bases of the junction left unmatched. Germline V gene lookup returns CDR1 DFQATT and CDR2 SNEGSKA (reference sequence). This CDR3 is CSARGILAGAGYEQFF. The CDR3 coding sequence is TGCAGTGCTAGAGGAATCCTAGCGGGAGCTGGTTACGAGCAGTTCTTC.

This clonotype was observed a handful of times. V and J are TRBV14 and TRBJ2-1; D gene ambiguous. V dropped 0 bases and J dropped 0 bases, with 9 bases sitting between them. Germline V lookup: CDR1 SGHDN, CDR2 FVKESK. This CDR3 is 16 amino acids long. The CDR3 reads CASSQEGHSSYNEQFF. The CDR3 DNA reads TGTGCCAGCAGCCAAGAAGGTCATAGCTCCTACAATGAGCAGTTCTTC. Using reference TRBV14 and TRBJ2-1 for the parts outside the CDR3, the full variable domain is EAGVTQFPSHSVIEKGQTVTLRCDPISGHDNLYWYRRVMGKEIKFLLHFVKESKQDESGMPNNRFLAERTGGTYSTLKVQPAELEDSGVYFCASSQEGHSSYNEQFFGPGTRLTVL.

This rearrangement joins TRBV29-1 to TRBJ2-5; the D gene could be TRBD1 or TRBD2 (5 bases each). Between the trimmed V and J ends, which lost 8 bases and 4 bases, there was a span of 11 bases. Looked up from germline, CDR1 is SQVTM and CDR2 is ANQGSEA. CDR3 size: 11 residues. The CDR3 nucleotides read TGCAGCAAACCCGGGGCAGAGACCCAGTACTTC. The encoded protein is CSKPGAETQYF.

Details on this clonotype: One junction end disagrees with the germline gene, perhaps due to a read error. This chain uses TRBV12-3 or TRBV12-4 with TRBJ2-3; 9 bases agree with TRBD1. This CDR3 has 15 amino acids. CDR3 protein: CASSLGTGETDTQYF. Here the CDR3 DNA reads TGTGCCAGCAGTTTAGGGACAGGGGAAACAGATACGCAATATTTT.

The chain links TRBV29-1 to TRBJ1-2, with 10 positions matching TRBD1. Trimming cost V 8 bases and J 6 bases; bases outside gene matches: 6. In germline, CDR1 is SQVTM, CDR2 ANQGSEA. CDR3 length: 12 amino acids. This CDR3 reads CSLWTGGNGYTF. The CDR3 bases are TGCAGCCTATGGACAGGGGGGAATGGCTACACCTTC. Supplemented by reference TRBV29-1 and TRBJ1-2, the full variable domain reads SAVISQKPSRDICQRGTSLTIQCQVDSQVTMMFWYRQQPGQSLTLIATANQGSEATYESGFVIDKFPISRPNLTFSTLTVSNMSPEDSSIYLCSLWTGGNGYTFGSGTRLTVV.

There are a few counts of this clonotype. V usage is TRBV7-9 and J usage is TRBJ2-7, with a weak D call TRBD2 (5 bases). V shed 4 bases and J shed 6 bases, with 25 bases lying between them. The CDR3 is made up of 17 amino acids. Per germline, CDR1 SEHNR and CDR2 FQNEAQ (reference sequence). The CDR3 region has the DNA TGTGCCAGCAGCTGGGAGAGACGCGACTCACGCCTCGTCGAGCAGTACTTC. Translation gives CASSWERRDSRLVEQYF.

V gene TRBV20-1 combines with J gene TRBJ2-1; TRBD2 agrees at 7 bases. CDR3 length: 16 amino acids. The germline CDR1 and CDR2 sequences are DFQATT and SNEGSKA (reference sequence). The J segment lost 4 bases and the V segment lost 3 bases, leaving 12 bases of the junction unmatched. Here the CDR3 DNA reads TGCAGTGCTAGTACGGCGGGAGCGATACAATACAATGAGCAGTTCTTC. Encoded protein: CSASTAGAIQYNEQFF.

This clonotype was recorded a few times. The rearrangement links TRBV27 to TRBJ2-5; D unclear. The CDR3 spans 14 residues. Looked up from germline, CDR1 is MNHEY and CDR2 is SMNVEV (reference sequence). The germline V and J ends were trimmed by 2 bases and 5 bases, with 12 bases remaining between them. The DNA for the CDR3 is TGTGCCAGCAGTTTAGAACCGGCCCAGGAGACCCAGTACTTC. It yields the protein CASSLEPAQETQYF.